This T cell receptor (beta chain) came from a study of blood T cell repertoires in COVID-19. CDR1 and CDR2 (germline): SGHRS, YFSETQ. The CDR3 is 12 amino acids. Trimming took off 2 bases at V and 10 bases at J, with 9 bases between the two ends. Methods used by the authors: Estimated nucleated cell counts came from reference gene primer amplification. The table came from immunoSEQ multiplex PCR; TCRdb's copy has only in-frame clones and leaves some out. That table is the source of V, J and clone size, and D and trimming were worked out from the DNA. This table holds 90,000 or so clones, 70% to 90% found once.

This clonotype was obtained from a woman in her sixties with COVID-19, enrolled during active disease. The gene calls are TRBV5-1 and TRBJ2-2; no firm D call. Sequenced material: peripheral blood. The CDR3 DNA reads TGCGCCAGCAGCTTCTCCCAGGTGGAGCTGTTTTTT. This translates into CASSFSQVELFF.